These 9 T cell receptor beta chains were all obtained from the same sample, sequenced in a study of T cells after yellow fever vaccination. TCRdb re-called the 5' RACE reads with MiXCR, one entry per CDR3 protein. Among 60,000 to 75,000 distinct CDR3 sequences listed, just over 6.5% were seen once. This sample comprised CD8+ T cells sorted from PBMCs, obtained roughly 45 days after the first yellow fever vaccination. These receptors all come from a man aged 18-30 years who received the YFV17D yellow fever vaccine.

As regards this clonotype: This may arise from a read error, as a much more abundant clone is one base away. J is TRBJ2-1 and V is TRBV14; D gene uncertain. Germline CDR1 and CDR2: SGHDN and FVKESK. This CDR3 comprises 11 residues. The DNA of the CDR3 is TGTGCCATCAGCCGTCTCAATGAGCAGTTCTTC. Translation: CAISRLNEQFF.

The J gene is TRBJ2-3, the V gene TRBV23-1; D is possibly TRBD2 (6 bases). TRBV23-1 has ORF status, its function being uncertain. There are 17 residues in the CDR3. V was cut by 0 bases and J by 4 bases, with 17 bases left in between. CDR3 in DNA: TGCGCCAGCAGTCAATCTGGGACGGGAGAGCCTTCAGATACGCAGTATTTT. This translates into CASSQSGTGEPSDTQYF.

The rearrangement joins TRBV12-3 or TRBV12-4 to TRBJ2-3; TRBD1 or TRBD2 may be the D gene (5 bases each). Deletions cut 5 bases from V and 3 bases from J, with 15 bases between. The CDR3 consists of 15 residues. The CDR3 DNA reads TGTGCCAGCAGTCCCGACGGGACGGGTACAGATACGCAGTATTTT. Protein sequence: CASSPDGTGTDTQYF.

With regard to this clonotype: This may be a read error: a much more frequent sequence differs by one nucleotide. V is TRBV7-6 and J is TRBJ1-2; D is uncertain. V was pared by 3 bases and J by 1 base, with 6 bases between. Germline assignment: CDR1 SGHVS and CDR2 FNYEAQ. The CDR3 is 13 residues long. The CDR3: CASSLVGNYGYTF. DNA of the CDR3: TGTGCCAGCAGCTTGGTCGGTAACTATGGCTACACCTTC.

This clonotype came up many times. V usage is TRBV5-1 and J usage is TRBJ2-7; possibly TRBD1 for D (5 bases). This CDR3 has 16 amino acids. The germline V gene encodes CDR1 SGHRS and CDR2 YFSETQ. V was clipped by 4 bases and J by 4 bases, with 21 bases between them. CDR3 sequence (DNA): TGCGCCAGCAGCGAAAAACGCAGGGTTGTAACATACGAGCAGTACGTC. Protein sequence: CASSEKRRVVTYEQYV.

This clonotype occurred many times. The chain recombines TRBV7-9 with TRBJ2-7; TRBD2 aligns across 7 bases. With 11 bases clipped from V and 8 bases from J, the junction kept 15 bases outside the gene matches. There are 13 residues in the CDR3. Per germline, CDR1 SEHNR and CDR2 FQNEAQ (reference sequence). CDR3 DNA: TGTGCCGCGTCGACGGGGGGAGGCGACCAGCAGTACTTC. Its translation is CAASTGGGDQQYF.

This clonotype was counted at least ten times. This chain connects TRBV7-9 to TRBJ2-7, with TRBD2 matching 8 bases. The CDR3 spans 13 residues. Per the germline V gene, CDR1 is SEHNR and CDR2 is FQNEAQ (reference sequence). V was clipped by 1 base and J by 6 bases; unmatched bases: 2. The CDR3 DNA reads as TGTGCCAGCAGCTTAGTTGGGACTAGCGAGCAGTACGTC. It translates to CASSLVGTSEQYV.

V gene TRBV6-5 combines with J gene TRBJ2-2; TRBD1 aligns across 7 bases. CDR1 and CDR2 from the germline V gene are MNHEY and SVGAGI. Germline trimming cut 2 bases from V and 7 bases from J; bases unmatched to any gene: 7. The CDR3 sequence is 15 residues long. CDR3 amino acids: CASSYRGGAGGELFF. CDR3 DNA: TGTGCCAGCAGTTACAGAGGGGGCGCGGGCGGGGAGCTGTTTTTT.

This clonotype was counted at least ten times. V is TRBV15 and J is TRBJ1-2, with 8 bases matching TRBD1. With V trimmed by 4 bases and J by 4 bases, 5 bases remained unmatched. Germline CDR1 and CDR2: LNHNV and YYDKDF (reference sequence). The CDR3 sequence is 14 residues long. CDR3 nucleotide sequence: TGTGCCACCAGCAAAAGGGGACAGGTCTATGGCTACACCTTC. Residues: CATSKRGQVYGYTF.